The clone carrying this TCR beta chain occurred a few times. Its antigen remains unidentified. These data are taken from a study of vaccination and CD4 T cells after COVID-19. As for the study in general: A positive SARS-CoV-2 nasal swab PCR result was recorded for each convalescent patient; nine were mild and one severe. The peptides that stimulated the cells were overlapping spike peptides from SARS-CoV-2, HCoV-NL63, HCoV-OC43 and HCoV-229E. Findings of the study overall: A nonsignificant rise from roughly 22 to 38 was seen in the median number of SARS-CoV-2-reactive clonotypes.

This CDR3 comprises 14 residues. The ends were cut back, 5 bases at V and 5 bases at J, with 13 bases in the middle. Germline V gene sequence: CDR1 SGHAT, CDR2 FQNNGV. The Oncomine TCR Beta short-read assay generated sequence data from the DNA of cultured CD4+ T cells. In TCRdb, the PCR reads were re-called with MiXCR into one record per CDR3 protein. The sample shows about 14,000 distinct CDR3 sequences, under 60% of them seen only once. Indicated treatment: approximately 10-day PBMC culture with coronavirus spike peptide pools or control peptides (ViraFEST assay). The gene calls are TRBV11-2 and TRBJ1-5; D is unresolved. The origin of this receptor is a human donor who had recovered from COVID-19. Sequenced: CD4+ T cells from blood, cultured in vitro. In DNA, the CDR3 is TGTGCCAGCAGCCAAACTGCGAGGGATCAGCCCCAGCATTTT. It is translated as CASSQTARDQPQHF.